The 10 T cell receptor beta chains reported below all come from one sample, sequenced in a study of shared clonotypes between healthy human individuals. Generated by immunoSEQ multiplex PCR, the TCRdb table keeps only in-frame clones and is missing some. This repertoire shows 550,000 to 600,000 clones, around 78% found once; its top ten account for approximately 12%. The specimen was PBMCs. Every receptor here comes from a woman in her 40s in good health. Some clones in this sample may be carry-over from other donors' samples.

V and J are TRBV2 and TRBJ1-1, with a possible D match to TRBD1 (5 bases). Germline lookup yields CDR1 SNHLY and CDR2 FYNNEI. V gave up 0 bases and J gave up 10 bases, with 12 bases separating them. This CDR3 comprises 13 residues. CDR3 in DNA: TGTGCCAGCAGTGAAGCCCCAGGGAGTCCAGCTTTCTTT. Translation: CASSEAPGSPAFF.

The rearrangement links TRBV5-6 to TRBJ2-1; the D gene is possibly TRBD2 (5 bases). The germline V gene encodes CDR1 SGHDT and CDR2 YYEEEE. V lost 1 base and J lost 10, with 18 bases in between. The CDR3 runs to 15 residues. CDR3 coding DNA: TGTGCCAGCAGCTTGTCGGCTAGGCCTGGCGGGGAGCAGTTCTTC. This translates into CASSLSARPGGEQFF.

In DNA, the CDR3 is TGTGCCAGTAGCGGACTAGCGGGAGCTACCGGGGAGCTGTTTTTT. It encodes CASSGLAGATGELFF. This chain connects TRBV19 to TRBJ2-2, with TRBD2 matching over 13 bases. The CDR3 length is 15 residues. V lost 6 bases to trimming and J lost 5 bases; unmatched junction nucleotides: 3. Germline V gene sequence: CDR1 LNHDA, CDR2 SQIVND (reference sequence).

V usage is TRBV7-3 and J usage is TRBJ2-1; 7 bases fit TRBD2. Per germline, CDR1 SGHTA and CDR2 FQGTGA. The trim removed 6 bases at V and 7 bases at J, leaving 12 bases unmatched. This CDR3 region has 15 residues. The CDR3, as DNA: TGTGCCAGCAGGTATAGCGGGTTTTTGTATAATGAGCAGTTCTTC. Translated: CASRYSGFLYNEQFF.

This chain connects TRBV6-1 to TRBJ2-2, with D possibly matching TRBD2 (6 bases). The CDR3 has 14 amino acids. Germline values: CDR1 MNHNS, CDR2 SASEGT. Trimming took off 2 bases at V and 5 bases at J, with 9 bases between the two ends. The chain's CDR3 is CASSEMRDTGELFF. The CDR3 DNA is TGTGCCAGCAGTGAAATGCGGGATACCGGGGAGCTGTTTTTT.

The J gene is TRBJ2-2, the V gene TRBV11-2; D gene unclear. Trimming removed 5 bases from V and 5 bases from J, with 12 bases in between. Germline V gives CDR1 SGHAT, CDR2 FQNNGV. This CDR3 is built from 14 residues. CDR3 sequence (DNA): TGTGCCAGCAGCCAAGGGCTGGAAACCGGGGAGCTGTTTTTT. This codes for CASSQGLETGELFF.

The chain uses TRBV5-4 and TRBJ2-2; no firm D call. CDR3 length equals 15 residues. In germline, CDR1 is SGHNT, CDR2 YYREEE (reference sequence). Trimming cost V 4 bases and J 1 base, with 11 bases left between them. CDR3 nucleotides: TGTGCCAGCAGCCCGGAGCTACGGAACACCGGGGAGCTGTTTTTT. This encodes CASSPELRNTGELFF.

The chain is built from TRBV7-9 and TRBJ2-7, with 9 positions matching TRBD2. V dropped 5 bases and J dropped 4; count of bases not matched to a gene: 15. CDR3 length equals 17 residues. Germline CDR1 is SEHNR and CDR2 is FQNEAQ (reference sequence). The CDR3, as DNA: TGTGCCAGCAGCCCCAGAGGAGGAGCTAGCGGGGCATACGAGCAGTACTTC. It yields the protein CASSPRGGASGAYEQYF.

This rearrangement joins TRBV5-6 to TRBJ1-4; 7 nucleotides align to TRBD1. From germline, CDR1 is SGHDT and CDR2 YYEEEE. CDR3 length: 14 amino acids. The V and J ends lost 4 bases and 4 bases, in that order; junction bases with no gene match: 4. The CDR3 region is CASSGTDHNEKLFF. For the CDR3, the DNA is TGTGCCAGCAGCGGGACAGACCATAATGAAAAACTGTTTTTT.

The CDR3 protein is CASSVDARVSTGELFF. CDR3 sequence (DNA): TGTGCCAGCAGCGTGGACGCAAGGGTTAGCACCGGGGAGCTGTTTTTT. The J gene is TRBJ2-2, the V gene TRBV9; no clear D gene. The CDR3 contains 16 residues. The V end was cut by 2 bases, the J end by 4 bases, with 15 bases between. From germline, CDR1 is SGDLS and CDR2 YYNGEE.